The rows below give T cell receptor beta chains drawn from one sample of a study of patients and donors after allogeneic stem cell transplantation. TCRdb itself ran the RT-PCR reads through MiXCR, one entry per CDR3 protein. The table lists hundreds of thousands of distinct CDR3 sequences, about a sixth of them singletons, with about 7% in the top ten. The sequenced sample consisted of blood, either unsorted or a sorted T cell fraction (not recorded which). The receptors derive from a human donor who was either an allogeneic HSCT recipient or a stem cell or donor lymphocyte infusion donor (not recorded which). It is not recorded whose cells these are; they may come from a transplant donor. CDR3s include the opening cysteine and the closing phenylalanine or tryptophan. The D gene is left open where the match is weak. Only some rows state a clone size, as once, few, many or a class for expanded clones.

v_gene	abundance	d_gene	j_gene	CDR3aa	CDR3nt
TRBV7-9	few	.	TRBJ2-7	CASSLRLGEAEQYF	TGTGCCAGCAGCCTCCGCCTCGGGGAGGCCGAGCAGTACTTC
TRBV20-1	many	.	TRBJ2-7	CSARATYEQYF	TGCAGTGCTAGGGCCACCTACGAGCAGTACTTC
TRBV7-7	few	.	TRBJ2-2	CASSSEGEVFGELFF	TGTGCCAGCAGCTCGGAGGGGGAGGTATTCGGGGAGCTGTTTTTT
TRBV7-9	.	.	TRBJ1-2	CASSPDRLVGYGYTF	TGTGCCAGCAGCCCTGACAGGCTCGTAGGATATGGCTACACCTTC
TRBV7-9	.	.	TRBJ2-7	CASSLEGTLTYEQYF	TGTGCCAGCAGCTTAGAAGGGACTCTAACCTACGAGCAGTACTTC
TRBV7-6	few	.	TRBJ1-4	CASSQRQSPGEKLFF	TGTGCCAGCAGCCAAAGACAATCCCCAGGAGAAAAACTGTTTTTT
TRBV3-1	.	.	TRBJ2-3	CASSQYWGAGTDTQYF	TGTGCCAGCAGCCAGTACTGGGGAGCGGGCACAGATACGCAGTATTTT
TRBV5-1	many	.	TRBJ2-5	CASSLYQETQYF	TGTGCCAGCAGCTTGTACCAAGAGACCCAGTACTTC
TRBV5-6	many	TRBD2	TRBJ2-1	CASSGGGATYNEQFF	TGTGCCAGCAGCGGCGGGGGGGCTACCTACAATGAGCAGTTCTTC
TRBV29-1	few	.	TRBJ2-5	CSVERLDQETQYF	TGCAGCGTTGAAAGACTAGATCAAGAGACCCAGTACTTC
TRBV2	.	TRBD2	TRBJ2-1	CASRERETSYNEQFF	TGTGCCAGCAGAGAGCGGGAAACTTCATACAATGAGCAGTTCTTC
TRBV19	few	.	TRBJ1-2	CASKEGTKSNYGYTF	TGTGCCAGTAAGGAGGGGACAAAGAGTAACTATGGCTACACCTTC
TRBV18	few	TRBD1	TRBJ2-3	CASSPGTGGLTDTQYF	TGTGCCAGCTCACCAGGGACAGGGGGCCTCACAGATACGCAGTATTTT
TRBV10-3	many	TRBD1	TRBJ1-2	CAINSGQGNYGYTF	TGTGCCATCAACTCGGGACAGGGCAACTATGGCTACACCTTC
TRBV20-1	few	.	TRBJ2-4	CSARDLQGNIQYF	TGCAGTGCTAGAGATCTTCAGGGGAACATTCAGTACTTC
TRBV11-2	many	TRBD1	TRBJ2-7	CASSLQTGDYEQYF	TGTGCCAGCAGCTTACAAACAGGGGACTACGAGCAGTACTTC
TRBV28	many	.	TRBJ2-1	CASSLQGLYNEQFF	TGTGCCAGCAGTCTGCAAGGGCTATACAATGAGCAGTTCTTC
TRBV10-3	.	TRBD2	TRBJ2-7	CAISSGGGGYEQYF	TGTGCCATCAGCTCGGGAGGGGGGGGTTACGAGCAGTACTTC
TRBV4-3	.	.	TRBJ1-2	CASSQVHGGRNGYTF	TGCGCCAGCAGCCAGGTCCATGGGGGGCGCAATGGCTACACCTTC
TRBV6-5	.	TRBD1	TRBJ1-2	CASSYSKAGGGYTF	TGTGCCAGCAGTTACTCGAAGGCAGGGGGAGGCTACACCTTC
TRBV20-1	few	TRBD2	TRBJ2-3	CSASPGLAESTDTQYF	TGCAGTGCTAGCCCTGGACTAGCGGAGAGCACAGATACGCAGTATTTT
TRBV6-1	few	.	TRBJ1-1	CASSRQVGGEAFF	TGTGCCAGCAGTCGACAGGTGGGCGGTGAAGCTTTCTTT
TRBV3-1	.	.	TRBJ1-2	CASSQDIYGYTF	TGTGCCAGCAGCCAGGACATCTATGGCTACACCTTC
TRBV11-2	.	.	TRBJ1-2	CASSSKSVGYTF	TGTGCCAGCAGCTCGAAGTCAGTGGGATACACCTTC
TRBV29-1	many	.	TRBJ2-1	CSVNHNQAPPYNEQFF	TGCAGCGTTAACCATAACCAAGCCCCACCCTACAATGAGCAGTTCTTC
TRBV12-3/TRBV12-4	.	.	TRBJ2-1	CASTSREQQFF	TGTGCCAGCACCTCGAGGGAACAGCAGTTCTTC
TRBV6-1	few	TRBD2	TRBJ2-1	CASKARAGGKRGYNEQFF	TGTGCCAGCAAGGCTCGAGCGGGGGGGAAACGCGGGTACAATGAGCAGTTCTTC
TRBV6-5	.	.	TRBJ2-1	CASSSTGPRGEQFF	TGTGCCAGCAGTTCCACGGGGCCTCGAGGTGAGCAGTTCTTC
TRBV21-1	few	.	TRBJ2-2	CASSSGPTVRSGELFF	TGTGCCAGCAGCTCAGGACCGACCGTTCGGTCCGGGGAGCTGTTTTTT
TRBV6-1	few	.	TRBJ2-5	CASSGQPIFGSGQYF	TGTGCCAGCAGCGGACAGCCCATATTTGGTAGTGGCCAGTACTTC
TRBV19	once	.	TRBJ2-5	CASNLQGGGETQYF	TGTGCCAGTAACCTCCAGGGTGGTGGAGAGACCCAGTACTTC